The source of this T cell receptor beta chain is a study of cytomegalovirus exposure and HLA in healthy donors. Study-level information: Drawn from HLA-typed donors, 80 million to 95 million unique TCRs were held in an early data release.

This PCR relied on a set of 60 Vbeta primers and 13 Jbeta primers. TCRdb's copy holds only in-frame clones and misses some; the assay was immunoSEQ multiplex PCR. The sample lists about 160,000 clones, roughly 88% occurring once. The CDR3 sequence is 15 residues long. Looked up from germline, CDR1 is MNHEY and CDR2 is SVGAGI. The source is a boy aged 2 to 10 in good health and CMV-seronegative. Sequencing was done on a sample of PBMCs. The V gene is TRBV6-5, the J gene TRBJ2-3, with 9 bases identical to TRBD2. The CDR3 sequence: CAVRSLAGRSDTQYF. Written as DNA, the CDR3 is TGTGCGGTACGGTCCCTAGCGGGAAGATCAGATACGCAGTATTTT.